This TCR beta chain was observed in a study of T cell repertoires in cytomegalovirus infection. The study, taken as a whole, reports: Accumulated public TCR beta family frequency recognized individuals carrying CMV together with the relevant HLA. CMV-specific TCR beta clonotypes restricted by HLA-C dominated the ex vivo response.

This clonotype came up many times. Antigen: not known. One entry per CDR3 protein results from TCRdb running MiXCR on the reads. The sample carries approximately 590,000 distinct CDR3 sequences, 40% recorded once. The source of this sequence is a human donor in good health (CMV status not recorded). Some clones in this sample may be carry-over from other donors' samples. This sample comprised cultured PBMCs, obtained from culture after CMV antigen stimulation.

The CDR3 loop reads CASSLASGGAGELFF. CDR3 bases: TGTGCCAGCAGCTTAGCTAGCGGGGGGGCCGGGGAGCTGTTTTTT. The V and J genes are TRBV7-2 and TRBJ2-2, with TRBD2 identical over 11 bases. Losses at the gene ends were 0 bases for V and 6 bases for J; bases not matched to a gene: 0. The germline V gene encodes CDR1 SGHTA and CDR2 FQGNSA. This CDR3 is built from 15 residues.